This passage covers 11 T cell receptor beta chains from one sample sequenced in a study of beta chain features in type 1 diabetes. The authors reverse transcribed all of the isolated RNA, so sequencing captured expressed TCRB transcripts. Clones were sequenced by immunoSEQ multiplex PCR, and TCRdb holds only the in-frame ones, with some missing. The sample carries around 430,000 clones, roughly 30% recorded once. The sample consisted of naive CD4+ T cells from blood. These receptors all stem from a man between 18 and 35 years old in good health.

This clone has a handful of counts. In the same sample, other DNA sequences code for this CDR3. This chain links TRBV19 with TRBJ2-1; 10 bases are shared with TRBD1. Germline CDR1 reads LNHDA; CDR2 reads SQIVND (reference sequence). CDR3 length: 13 amino acids. The J segment lost 7 bases and the V segment lost 3 bases, leaving 0 bases of the junction unmatched. The CDR3 protein is CASSMDRGNEQFF. In nucleotides, the CDR3 is TGTGCCAGTAGTATGGACAGGGGGAATGAGCAGTTCTTC. Full variable domain (remainder filled in from reference TRBV19 and TRBJ2-1): DGGITQSPKYLFRKEGQNVTLSCEQNLNHDAMYWYRQDPGQGLRLIYYSQIVNDFQKGDIAEGYSVSREKKESFPLTVTSAQKNPTAFYLCASSMDRGNEQFFGPGTRLTVL.

The rearrangement uses TRBV7-6 and TRBJ2-7; 7 bases fit TRBD1. The germline V gene encodes CDR1 SGHVS and CDR2 FNYEAQ. The CDR3 runs to 14 residues. V lost 2 bases to trimming and J lost 2 bases; unmatched junction nucleotides: 3. The CDR3 DNA reads as TGTGCCAGCAGCTTAAAGGGACAGACCTACGAGCAGTACTTC. It encodes CASSLKGQTYEQYF.

This chain connects TRBV9 to TRBJ2-1; weak D call: TRBD2 (6 bases). Germline CDR1 and CDR2: SGDLS and YYNGEE. Trimming cost V 6 bases and J 4 bases, with 29 bases left between them. This CDR3 spans 19 amino acids. CDR3: CASTIGAARIDSGYNEQFF. CDR3 nucleotides: TGTGCCAGCACCATCGGGGCCGCCCGAATCGACAGCGGGTACAATGAGCAGTTCTTC.

A remark on this clone: The identical CDR3 is also encoded by other nucleotide sequences in the sample. This chain links TRBV7-9 with TRBJ2-1; no definite D call. Per the germline V gene, CDR1 is SEHNR and CDR2 is FQNEAQ (reference sequence). The V end was cut by 1 base, the J end by 7 bases, with 2 bases between. The CDR3 contains 11 residues. CDR3 in amino acids: CASSLGNEQFF. Here the CDR3 DNA reads TGTGCCAGCAGCTTAGGGAATGAGCAGTTCTTC.

The chain recombines TRBV4-1 with TRBJ2-1, with no clear D. CDR1 and CDR2 from the germline V gene are MGHRA and YSYEKL. The CDR3 has 16 residues. Trimming pared 1 base from V and 0 bases from J, leaving 10 bases between. DNA of the CDR3: TGCGCCAGCAGCCAAGGTGTCCCGATCTCCTACAATGAGCAGTTCTTC. It codes for CASSQGVPISYNEQFF.

The rearrangement uses TRBV29-1 and TRBJ2-7, with D maybe TRBD1 (6 bases). In germline, CDR1 is SQVTM, CDR2 ANQGSEA. The ends were cut back, 3 bases at V and 0 bases at J, with 12 bases in the middle. The CDR3 has 14 amino acids. CDR3 region: CSVERTGSSYEQYF. The CDR3 DNA reads as TGCAGCGTTGAGCGAACAGGGAGCTCCTACGAGCAGTACTTC.

V usage is TRBV7-6 and J usage is TRBJ2-5; D gene uncertain. V was cut by 0 bases and J by 5 bases, with 13 bases left in between. The CDR3 totals 15 residues. CDR1 is SGHVS, CDR2 FNYEAQ, per germline. CDR3 loop: CASSLAGQGWETQYF. CDR3 nucleotide sequence: TGTGCCAGCAGCTTAGCGGGTCAAGGGTGGGAGACCCAGTACTTC.

The chain couples TRBV7-8 to TRBJ1-2; D is unclear. The CDR3 consists of 14 residues. Germline V gene lookup returns CDR1 SGHVS and CDR2 FQNEAQ. Trimming stripped 3 bases from V and 3 bases from J, with 11 bases between. As DNA, the CDR3 is TGTGCCAGCAGCTTCACTTGGCAGCACTATGGCTACACCTTC. Its protein is CASSFTWQHYGYTF.

This clone was found a few times. V gene TRBV10-3 combines with J gene TRBJ2-7; D not certain. Germline V gene lookup returns CDR1 ENHRY and CDR2 SYGVKD. V gave up 6 bases and J gave up 3 bases, with 21 bases separating them. There are 16 residues in the CDR3. CDR3 in amino acids: CAISRLGRETVYEQYF. As DNA, the CDR3 is TGTGCCATCAGCCGATTAGGTAGGGAAACTGTCTACGAGCAGTACTTC.

The V and J genes are TRBV9 and TRBJ2-1; possibly TRBD2 for D (6 bases). Germline CDR1 SGDLS, CDR2 YYNGEE. Trimming stripped 3 bases from V and 9 bases from J, with 13 bases between. CDR3 length: 13 amino acids. CDR3: CASSETSRGEQFF. CDR3 in DNA: TGTGCCAGCAGCGAGACTAGTAGGGGTGAGCAGTTCTTC.

The J gene is TRBJ2-7, the V gene TRBV7-9, with D maybe TRBD1 (6 bases). V was shortened by 3 bases and J by 5 bases, with 17 bases between the two germline ends. CDR1 SEHNR and CDR2 FQNEAQ come from the germline V gene (reference sequence). The CDR3 length is 15 residues. CDR3 amino acids: CASSLLGASINEQYF. The CDR3 DNA sequence: TGTGCCAGCAGCTTGTTGGGGGCAAGTATCAACGAGCAGTACTTC.